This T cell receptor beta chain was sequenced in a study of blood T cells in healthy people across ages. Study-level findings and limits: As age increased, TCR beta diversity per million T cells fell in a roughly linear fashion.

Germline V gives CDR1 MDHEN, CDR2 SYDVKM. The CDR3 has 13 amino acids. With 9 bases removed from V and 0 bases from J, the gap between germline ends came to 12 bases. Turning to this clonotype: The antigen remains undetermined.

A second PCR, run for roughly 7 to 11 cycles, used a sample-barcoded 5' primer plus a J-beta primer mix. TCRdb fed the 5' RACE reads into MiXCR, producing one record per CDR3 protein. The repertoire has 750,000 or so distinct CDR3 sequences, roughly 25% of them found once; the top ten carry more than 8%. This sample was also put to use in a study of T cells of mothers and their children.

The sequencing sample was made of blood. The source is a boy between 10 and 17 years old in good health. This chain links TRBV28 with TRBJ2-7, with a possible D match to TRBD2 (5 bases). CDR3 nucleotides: TGTGCCAGTACCACGACTAACTCCTACGAGCAGTACTTC. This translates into CASTTTNSYEQYF.